This T cell receptor (beta chain) was captured by sequencing in a study of T cells in Graves' hyperthyroidism and ophthalmopathy. Study observations and caveats: Clonotypes that were expanded in thyroid above 0.001 mostly appeared in blood too. Using 13 V-J features, a model discriminated ophthalmopathy from stable hyperthyroidism.

TCR beta CDR3 region amplification was performed from RNA transcripts. HTBI primers drove first-round RT-PCR of the TCR CDR3. TCRdb redid the calling of the multiplex PCR reads with MiXCR, one entry per CDR3 protein. Here the sample spans more than 500,000 distinct CDR3 sequences, roughly 17% being singletons. This clonotype was observed a handful of times. Antigen unknown. Clinicians diagnosed patients from clinical symptoms, serum thyroxine and TRAb, thyroid ultrasound and orbital computed tomography. The V segment lost 3 bases and the J segment 6 bases; nucleotides outside the gene matches: 9. Germline V CDR1 and CDR2: SEHNR, FQNEAQ (reference sequence). There are 15 residues in the CDR3.

The chain employs TRBV7-9 and TRBJ2-3, with 7 nucleotides matching TRBD1. The sequence came from a woman in her 30s with Graves' hyperthyroidism. Material for sequencing was blood. Written as DNA, the CDR3 is TGTGCCAGCAGCTTCGGACAGGCGGTAACCGATACGCAGTATTTT. Translating it yields CASSFGQAVTDTQYF.